The 27 T cell receptor beta chains given below trace back to one sample, sequenced in a study of cytomegalovirus exposure and HLA in healthy donors. 13 Jbeta primers and 60 Vbeta primers were used for the PCR. Produced via immunoSEQ multiplex PCR; TCRdb's table is partial and in-frame only. This table lists under 200,000 clones. Sample: PBMCs. The receptors here all came from a man younger than 40 in good health and CMV-seronegative.

The rearrangement uses TRBV19 and TRBJ1-4, with a possible D match to TRBD1 (6 bases). Trimming left V 5 bases short and J 1 base short, with 14 bases between. Germline CDR1 reads LNHDA; CDR2 reads SQIVND (reference sequence). The CDR3 has 16 residues. The chain's CDR3 is CASSWGTIRTNEKLFF. The CDR3 region has the DNA TGTGCCAGTAGTTGGGGGACAATTAGAACTAATGAAAAACTGTTTTTT.

The CDR3 reads CSVATGGAGGYTF. CDR3 coding DNA: TGCAGCGTTGCGACAGGGGGCGCAGGTGGCTACACCTTC. The chain recombines TRBV29-1 with TRBJ1-2, with 10 bases lining up with TRBD1. Germline assignment: CDR1 SQVTM and CDR2 ANQGSEA. The CDR3 runs to 13 residues. Trimming at V came to 4 bases and at J to 7 bases, leaving 6 bases not matched to a gene. Using reference TRBV29-1 and TRBJ1-2 for the parts outside the CDR3, the full variable domain is SAVISQKPSRDICQRGTSLTIQCQVDSQVTMMFWYRQQPGQSLTLIATANQGSEATYESGFVIDKFPISRPNLTFSTLTVSNMSPEDSSIYLCSVATGGAGGYTFGSGTRLTVV.

The chain combines TRBV18 with TRBJ1-2; D is perhaps TRBD1 (5 bases). CDR1 KGHSH and CDR2 LQKENI come from the germline V gene. CDR3 length equals 15 residues. V shed 5 bases and J shed 1 base, with 14 bases lying between them. CDR3 sequence (DNA): TGTGCCAGCTCAGATTCGATTGACAGTAACTATGGCTACACCTTC. Its protein product is CASSDSIDSNYGYTF. Full variable domain (outside the CDR3, taken from reference TRBV18 and TRBJ1-2): NAGVMQNPRHLVRRRGQEARLRCSPMKGHSHVYWYRQLPEEGLKFMVYLQKENIIDESGMPKERFSAEFPKEGPSILRIQQVVRGDSAAYFCASSDSIDSNYGYTFGSGTRLTVV.

The gene calls are TRBV6-1 and TRBJ1-2, with D perhaps matching TRBD1 (6 bases). The CDR3 extends over 13 amino acids. Germline V gene data show CDR1 as MNHNS and CDR2 as SASEGT. V shed 8 bases and J shed 4 bases, with 14 bases lying between them. CDR3 residues: CASPGQNIYGYTF. The DNA for the CDR3 is TGTGCCAGCCCTGGACAGAACATCTATGGCTACACCTTC.

V gene TRBV15 combines with J gene TRBJ1-5, with TRBD1 identical over 8 bases. With 7 bases clipped from V and 6 bases from J, the junction kept 17 bases outside the gene matches. The CDR3 extends over 17 amino acids. Germline-derived CDR1 and CDR2 are LNHNV and YYDKDF (reference sequence). The CDR3 DNA reads as TGTGCCACCACCGCCTTGTCCAGGGGGCGCGTTTCTCAGCCCCAGCATTTT. Protein sequence: CATTALSRGRVSQPQHF.

The chain uses TRBV2 and TRBJ1-2; 8 positions agree with TRBD1. The V gene end was trimmed by 6 bases and the J gene end by 1 base; junction bases not matched to a gene: 19. The CDR3 totals 19 residues. Per the germline V gene, CDR1 is SNHLY and CDR2 is FYNNEI. The chain's CDR3 is CASSSPIGQGTTSNYGYTF. The CDR3 region has the DNA TGTGCCAGCAGCTCCCCAATTGGACAGGGCACTACCAGTAACTATGGCTACACCTTC.

V and J are TRBV5-5 and TRBJ1-2; D is uncertain. Trimming removed 2 bases from V and 2 bases from J, with 7 bases in between. Germline CDR1 and CDR2: SGHKS and YYEKEE (reference sequence). The length of the CDR3 is 13 residues. The CDR3 DNA is TGTGCCAGCAGCTTTGACGGGAACTATGGCTACACCTTC. This codes for CASSFDGNYGYTF.

The chain joins TRBV2 to TRBJ2-3, with 12 bases lining up with TRBD2. CDR3 length equals 15 residues. Germline lookup yields CDR1 SNHLY and CDR2 FYNNEI. V lost 10 bases to trimming and J lost 6 bases; unmatched junction nucleotides: 11. The CDR3 DNA sequence: TGTGCCAACCCAAAGACTAGCGGGAGAGGGGATACGCAGTATTTT. This translates into CANPKTSGRGDTQYF.

CDR3 in amino acids: CASSALTGRMDEQYF. In nucleotides, the CDR3 is TGCGCCAGCAGCGCTCTGACAGGGCGAATGGACGAGCAGTACTTC. This rearrangement joins TRBV5-1 to TRBJ2-7, with 7 bases identical to TRBD1. The CDR3 contains 15 residues. Germline loops: CDR1 SGHRS, CDR2 YFSETQ. Trimming cost V 4 bases and J 5 bases; bases outside gene matches: 12.

The V gene is TRBV6-6, the J gene TRBJ1-1; tentative D call: TRBD1 (5 bases). Deletions cut 3 bases from V and 4 bases from J, with 6 bases between. The CDR3 consists of 12 residues. Germline CDR1 is MNHNY and CDR2 is SVGAGI (reference sequence). The CDR3 nucleotides are TGTGCCAGCAGTTATACAGGCACTGAAGCTTTCTTT. Translating gives CASSYTGTEAFF.

The genes are TRBV11-2 and TRBJ1-1; TRBD1 aligns across 7 bases. In germline, CDR1 is SGHAT, CDR2 FQNNGV. The junction had 4 bases not matched to a gene; V was cut back by 3 bases and J by 0 bases. This CDR3 has 15 amino acids. The CDR3 spells CASSLRQGLNTEAFF. CDR3 in DNA: TGTGCCAGCAGCTTGAGACAGGGCCTGAACACTGAAGCTTTCTTT.

V usage is TRBV5-6 and J usage is TRBJ2-5; 9 bases are shared with TRBD2. The ends lost 4 bases at V and 1 base at J; junction bases unmatched: 8. CDR1 is SGHDT, CDR2 YYEEEE, per germline. The CDR3 contains 16 residues. CDR3 amino acids: CASSLRAGGPQETQYF. Here the CDR3 DNA reads TGTGCCAGCAGCCTCCGAGCGGGGGGCCCCCAAGAGACCCAGTACTTC.

This sequence joins TRBV2 and TRBJ2-2; 7 positions agree with TRBD2. The germline gives CDR1 SNHLY, CDR2 FYNNEI. The J segment lost 6 bases and the V segment lost 7 bases, leaving 8 bases of the junction unmatched. This CDR3 is built from 14 residues. CDR3 amino acids: CASNVGAGAGELFF. CDR3 in DNA: TGTGCCAGCAATGTTGGGGCGGGGGCCGGGGAGCTGTTTTTT.

This chain joins TRBV10-3 and TRBJ2-1; 14 bases fit TRBD2. The CDR3 has 13 residues. Trimming removed 11 bases from V and 6 bases from J; junction bases left unmatched: 3. Germline CDR1 and CDR2: ENHRY and SYGVKD. The chain's CDR3 is CACGLAGGNEQFF. Written as DNA, the CDR3 is TGTGCCTGCGGACTAGCGGGGGGCAATGAGCAGTTCTTC.

The chain employs TRBV7-9 and TRBJ2-4; maybe TRBD2 (5 bases). Germline assignment: CDR1 SEHNR and CDR2 FQNEAQ (reference sequence). The CDR3 covers 17 residues. V was clipped by 3 bases and J by 0 bases, with 15 bases between them. The CDR3 spells CASSFDQLGTAKNIQYF. CDR3 bases: TGTGCCAGCAGCTTCGACCAACTAGGTACAGCCAAAAACATTCAGTACTTC. The whole variable domain, remainder taken from reference TRBV7-9 and TRBJ2-4, is DTGVSQNPRHKITKRGQNVTFRCDPISEHNRLYWYRQTLGQGPEFLTYFQNEAQLEKSRLLSDRFSAERPKGSFSTLEIQRTEQGDSAMYLCASSFDQLGTAKNIQYFGAGTRLSVL.

The gene calls are TRBV27 and TRBJ2-2, with a weak D call TRBD2 (6 bases). The CDR3 totals 14 residues. Germline V lookup: CDR1 MNHEY, CDR2 SMNVEV (reference sequence). Trimming cost V 2 bases and J 6 bases, with 10 bases left between them. CDR3 DNA sequence: TGTGCCAGCAGTTTAGGGGGGTGGGCCGGGGAGCTGTTTTTT. This codes for CASSLGGWAGELFF.

CDR3 DNA: TGTGCCAGCAGCCAAGACAACAGGGACGGCTATGGCTACACCTTC. Its protein is CASSQDNRDGYGYTF. The chain uses TRBV4-2 and TRBJ1-2, with D perhaps TRBD1 (6 bases). The CDR3 has 15 residues. Germline CDR1 reads LGHNA; CDR2 reads YNFKEQ. Deletions cut 0 bases from V and 4 bases from J, with 12 bases between.

V is TRBV4-1 and J is TRBJ1-5; D is unresolved. V lost 0 bases, J lost 0 bases, and 6 bases lay in between. CDR3 size: 15 residues. Germline assignment: CDR1 MGHRA and CDR2 YSYEKL. CDR3 in amino acids: CASSQERSSNQPQHF. The CDR3 DNA sequence: TGCGCCAGCAGCCAAGAACGTAGTAGCAATCAGCCCCAGCATTTT.

V gene TRBV7-9 combines with J gene TRBJ1-3; D remains unclear. This CDR3 is 13 amino acids long. Trimming left V 7 bases short and J 0 bases short, with 7 bases between. Germline CDR1 SEHNR, CDR2 FQNEAQ (reference sequence). The CDR3 loop reads CASKRNSGNTIYF. The CDR3 region has the DNA TGTGCCAGCAAGAGAAACTCTGGAAACACCATATATTTT.

The chain links TRBV5-5 to TRBJ1-2; 7 bases are shared with TRBD1. CDR1 is SGHKS and CDR2 is YYEKEE in the germline V gene (reference sequence). V dropped 7 bases and J dropped 3; count of bases not matched to a gene: 9. The CDR3 totals 14 residues. CDR3 sequence: CASSTGQVDYGYTF. Here the CDR3 DNA reads TGTGCCAGCTCAACTGGACAGGTCGACTATGGCTACACCTTC.

The chain employs TRBV7-9 and TRBJ2-1; 7 nucleotides align to TRBD2. Trimming at V came to 4 bases and at J to 15 bases, leaving 6 bases not matched to a gene. CDR1 is SEHNR, CDR2 FQNEAQ, per germline (reference sequence). This CDR3 has 11 amino acids. The CDR3 here is CASSSTSEAFF. The CDR3 DNA reads TGTGCCAGCAGCTCCACTAGCGAGGCGTTCTTC.

The chain links TRBV4-2 to TRBJ2-7; 8 nucleotides match TRBD2. J gave up 0 bases and V 2 bases, and 6 bases lay outside the gene matches. The CDR3 has 16 amino acids. CDR1 and CDR2 (germline): LGHNA, YNFKEQ. CDR3 in DNA: TGTGCCAGCAGCCAAAGTACAGGGACTAGCTCCTACGAGCAGTACTTC. The encoded protein is CASSQSTGTSSYEQYF.

J is TRBJ1-2 and V is TRBV6-1; 7 bases map to TRBD1. Germline loops: CDR1 MNHNS, CDR2 SASEGT. The CDR3 has 15 amino acids. Trimming at V came to 4 bases and at J to 4 bases, leaving 9 bases not matched to a gene. DNA of the CDR3: TGTGCCAGCAGTGGACAGGGTACGAATCCCTATGGCTACACCTTC. This translates into CASSGQGTNPYGYTF.

In nucleotides, the CDR3 is TGTGCCAGCAGCTCGGGGGGTGAAGCTTTCTTT. Protein sequence: CASSSGGEAFF. The J gene is TRBJ1-1, the V gene TRBV7-9, with D maybe TRBD1 (5 bases). This CDR3 comprises 11 residues. The germline gives CDR1 SEHNR, CDR2 FQNEAQ (reference sequence). Trimming took 4 bases from V and 7 from J, leaving 7 bases between them.

The rearrangement uses TRBV5-1 and TRBJ1-4, with 9 bases lining up with TRBD1. Germline V gives CDR1 SGHRS, CDR2 YFSETQ. Trimming removed 4 bases from V and 6 bases from J; junction bases left unmatched: 4. The CDR3 has 14 residues. DNA for the CDR3: TGCGCCAGCAGCAGGACAGGGGTGGATGAAAAACTGTTTTTT. It translates to CASSRTGVDEKLFF.

The gene calls are TRBV29-1 and TRBJ1-1; 7 positions agree with TRBD1. V dropped 6 bases and J dropped 3; count of bases not matched to a gene: 4. CDR1 and CDR2 from the germline V gene are SQVTM and ANQGSEA. The CDR3 is 12 amino acids. The CDR3 DNA sequence: TGCAGCGTAAGGGACAGCTACACTGAAGCTTTCTTT. Translating it yields CSVRDSYTEAFF.

The chain links TRBV27 to TRBJ2-3; 10 bases map to TRBD2. Looked up from germline, CDR1 is MNHEY and CDR2 is SMNVEV (reference sequence). With 1 base clipped from V and 2 bases from J, the junction kept 6 bases outside the gene matches. The CDR3 contains 17 residues. CDR3 residues: CASSLFPSGRSTDTQYF. The CDR3 region has the DNA TGTGCCAGCAGTTTATTTCCTAGCGGGAGATCCACAGATACGCAGTATTTT.